The 9 T cell receptor beta chains given below trace back to one sample, sequenced in a study of blood T cell repertoires in COVID-19. The protocol was immunoSEQ multiplex PCR, while the TCRdb copy is restricted to in-frame clones and leaves out a portion. Of some 190,000 clones in the sample, around nine tenths were seen once. The specimen sequenced was peripheral blood. These receptors originate from a man in his late teens or twenties with active or convalescent COVID-19.

This clone has only one observation. The chain couples TRBV4-3 to TRBJ1-5; 7 positions agree with TRBD1. V lost 3 bases and J lost 4; bases outside the gene matches: 9. Per the germline V gene, CDR1 is LGHNA and CDR2 is YSLEER. The CDR3 has 16 residues. Written as DNA, the CDR3 is TGCGCCAGCAGCCAGTACCTGACAGGGCTTAATCAGCCCCAGCATTTT. It translates to CASSQYLTGLNQPQHF.

The chain carries TRBV1 and TRBJ2-3; the DNA was not compared with TRBD1, the D call given in the table. TRBV1 is a documented pseudogene. The CDR3 runs to 16 residues. The CDR3, as DNA: TGCACCAGCAGCCAAGACGCTAGCCCAGGGGCACATACGCAGTATTTT. Its protein product is CTSSQDASPGAHTQYF.

The gene calls are TRBV7-6 and TRBJ2-1; 11 nucleotides match TRBD2. Germline V CDR1 and CDR2: SGHVS, FNYEAQ. This CDR3 has 18 residues. V trimming: 4 bases; J trimming: 7 bases; junction bases outside the gene matches: 15. The CDR3 is CASSWTTGTSGGINEQFF. The CDR3 coding sequence is TGTGCCAGCAGCTGGACGACCGGGACTAGCGGAGGGATAAATGAGCAGTTCTTC.

This clone turned up a few times. The rearrangement links TRBV15 to TRBJ1-1; 10 bases match TRBD1. J was trimmed by 3 bases and V by 3 bases; bases with no gene match: 7. There are 16 residues in the CDR3. The germline V gene has CDR1 LNHNV and CDR2 YYDKDF (reference sequence). The CDR3 sequence is CATSSTGQGPYTEAFF. The CDR3 nucleotides read TGTGCCACCAGCAGTACGGGACAGGGGCCTTACACTGAAGCTTTCTTT.

The chain is built from TRBV2 and TRBJ2-1; TRBD2 aligns across 11 bases. The CDR3 totals 14 residues. Germline V gene data show CDR1 as SNHLY and CDR2 as FYNNEI. V lost 6 bases, J lost 4 bases, and 2 bases stayed unmatched. This CDR3 reads CASSRLAGYNEQFF. The CDR3 nucleotides read TGTGCCAGCAGCCGACTAGCGGGGTACAATGAGCAGTTCTTC.

The J gene is TRBJ2-2, the V gene TRBV3-1 (or the pseudogene TRBV3-2); tentative D call: TRBD1 (6 bases). Looked up from germline, CDR1 is LGHDT and CDR2 is YNNKEL (reference sequence). The CDR3 loop spans 17 amino acids. V dropped 0 bases and J dropped 6 bases, with 17 bases sitting between them. CDR3 amino acids: CASSQEARGDRPGELFF. CDR3 sequence (DNA): TGTGCCAGCAGCCAAGAAGCACGCGGAGACAGGCCCGGGGAGCTGTTTTTT.

In this sample, this clone turned up once. V usage is TRBV6-6 and J usage is TRBJ2-2; 11 nucleotides match TRBD2. Per germline, CDR1 MNHNY and CDR2 SVGAGI (reference sequence). Losses at the gene ends were 6 bases for V and 4 bases for J; bases not matched to a gene: 7. This CDR3 is 16 amino acids long. As DNA, the CDR3 is TGTGCCAGCAGAACCGGGACTAGCGGTATCACCGGGGAGCTGTTTTTT. Translating it yields CASRTGTSGITGELFF.

The CDR3 bases are TGCAGCGTTGCCCCGACGGTCGGGGAGACCCAGTACTTC. Its translation is CSVAPTVGETQYF. The chain recombines TRBV29-1 with TRBJ2-5; no clear D gene. V was shortened by 4 bases and J by 5 bases, with 14 bases between the two germline ends. From germline, CDR1 is SQVTM and CDR2 ANQGSEA. The CDR3 length is 13 residues.

V gene TRBV7-3 combines with J gene TRBJ2-1; 14 bases line up with TRBD2. V gave up 9 bases and J gave up 10 bases; unmatched junction bases: 8. The CDR3 totals 14 residues. Germline loops: CDR1 SGHTA, CDR2 FQGTGA. CDR3 sequence (DNA): TGTGCCAGTGCCGGGACTAGCGGGAGTCGGGAGCAGTTCTTC. Protein: CASAGTSGSREQFF.